This TCR beta chain was sequenced in a study of post-analysis software for immune sequencing data. In regard to this clonotype: The antigen is unknown. At one boundary the junction diverges from the germline segment, which might be a read error.

From germline, CDR1 is SQVTM and CDR2 ANQGSEA. This CDR3 has 17 residues. Study-wide points: The five TRBV segments detected at higher frequency in patients than in controls included TRBV5-6, TRBV5-1 and TRBV20-1. When the samples were clustered directly with F measure, those that had been prepared in the same batch showed strong co-clustering.

Presence of unique molecular identifiers characterized the TCR beta cDNA libraries. Out of 1 to 10 million T cells, some 500,000 cDNA molecules were generated. A single record per CDR3 protein comes from TCRdb applying MiXCR to the PCR reads. The sample has fewer than 850,000 distinct CDR3 sequences, approximately 30% seen once; the top ten hold more than 0.45%. The chain combines TRBV29-1 with TRBJ2-1; 11 bases agree with TRBD2. This TCR derives from a girl under 18 with multiple sclerosis. The sample comprised blood. The CDR3 loop is CSVEGLAGGLSYNEQFF. The CDR3 coding sequence is TGCAGCGTCGAAGGGCTAGCGGGAGGCCTTTCCTACAATGAGCAGTTCTTC.